The clone carrying this TCR beta chain appeared many times. This CDR3 is 14 amino acids long. CDR1 is DFQATT and CDR2 is SNEGSKA in the germline V gene (reference sequence). After removal of 5 bases from V and 9 bases from J, the junction contained 8 bases not matched to a gene. The sample comes from a study of T-cell reconstitution after alpha-beta-depleted transplantation in children. Preparing the TCRbeta library involved the use of unique molecular identifiers. TCRdb reprocessed the PCR reads with MiXCR, giving one entry per CDR3 protein. Here the sample spans a few hundred thousand distinct CDR3 sequences, roughly 22% being singletons.

This TCR came from a human donor who donated a stem cell graft to a child with acute myeloid leukemia. This chain joins TRBV20-1 and TRBJ2-1; 12 positions agree with TRBD2. The material was PBMCs from the stem cell graft donor, obtained from the stem cell graft. The CDR3 sequence is CSAFRLAGATEQFF. The CDR3 coding sequence is TGCAGTGCTTTCAGACTAGCGGGAGCGACTGAGCAGTTCTTC.